The 27 T cell receptor beta chains reported below all come from one sample, sequenced in a study of T cells after yellow fever vaccination. TCRdb re-derived calls from the 5' RACE reads in MiXCR, one entry per CDR3 protein. The sample yields 100,000 to 150,000 distinct CDR3 sequences, about 16% seen once. The starting material was CD8+ T cells sorted from PBMCs, obtained 5 days after the yellow fever booster vaccination. All receptors come from a man younger than 35 who received the YFV17D yellow fever vaccine.

The chain links TRBV20-1 to TRBJ2-1, with D maybe TRBD2 (6 bases). The germline gives CDR1 DFQATT, CDR2 SNEGSKA (reference sequence). This CDR3 has 16 residues. Trimming cost V 0 bases and J 7 bases, with 19 bases left between them. The CDR3 nucleotides read TGCAGTGCTAGAGATAGGGACTCACGGACGCCTAATGAGCAGTTCTTC. Amino acids: CSARDRDSRTPNEQFF.

This clonotype was recorded a few times. The gene calls are TRBV2 and TRBJ2-3; 12 bases are a match to TRBD2. The germline CDR1 and CDR2 sequences are SNHLY and FYNNEI. The CDR3 covers 17 residues. Losses at the gene ends were 7 bases for V and 0 bases for J; bases not matched to a gene: 8. CDR3 loop: CASTRELAGGSTDTQYF. The CDR3 DNA follows: TGTGCCAGCACTAGAGAACTAGCGGGGGGAAGCACAGATACGCAGTATTTT.

This clonotype has only a few counts. The chain couples TRBV6-2 or TRBV6-3 to TRBJ1-5; D remains ambiguous. Looked up from germline, CDR1 is MNHEY and CDR2 is SVGEGT. The CDR3 spans 13 residues. Trimming removed 0 bases from V and 6 bases from J, with 6 bases in between. In nucleotides, the CDR3 is TGTGCCAGCAGTTACTCGCTCTCTCAGCCCCAGCATTTT. Encoded protein: CASSYSLSQPQHF.

The chain uses TRBV12-3 or TRBV12-4 and TRBJ2-2; D ambiguous. This CDR3 contains 14 residues. Trimming shortened V by 5 bases and J by 1 base, and 8 bases separated the two germline ends. Here the CDR3 DNA reads TGTGCCAGCAGTGCGAACAGGAACACCGGGGAGCTGTTTTTT. Translation gives CASSANRNTGELFF.

The J gene is TRBJ2-3, the V gene TRBV23-1; D is perhaps TRBD1 (6 bases). TRBV23-1 is an open reading frame whose function is uncertain. This CDR3 is built from 15 residues. Trimming left V 3 bases short and J 3 bases short, with 13 bases between. The CDR3 nucleotides are TGCGCCAGCAGTCACTCCCTCAGGGGAACAGATACGCAGTATTTT. This encodes CASSHSLRGTDTQYF.

The chain carries TRBV29-1 and TRBJ2-1; D gene unclear. The CDR3 runs 12 residues. The germline CDR1 and CDR2 sequences are SQVTM and ANQGSEA. The V gene lost 5 bases and the J gene lost 4 bases, with 9 bases spanning the gap. CDR3 DNA: TGCAGCGTTCGGGCAGCTTACAATGAGCAGTTCTTC. Residues: CSVRAAYNEQFF.

The chain links TRBV6-2 or TRBV6-3 to TRBJ1-1, with D unclear. V was cut by 7 bases and J by 3 bases, with 15 bases left in between. CDR3 length: 14 residues. Germline V gives CDR1 MNHEY, CDR2 SVGEGT. The CDR3 spells CASTPNRVHTEAFF. Written as DNA, the CDR3 is TGTGCCAGCACCCCCAATCGGGTCCACACTGAAGCTTTCTTT.

This clonotype was found a few times. The rearrangement joins TRBV4-1 to TRBJ1-5, with D uncertain. Trimming took off 6 bases at V and 0 bases at J, with 12 bases between the two ends. CDR3 size: 15 residues. Germline V gene lookup returns CDR1 MGHRA and CDR2 YSYEKL. The CDR3 spells CASRPRRSSNQPQHF. The CDR3 coding sequence is TGCGCCAGCAGGCCGAGGCGGTCTAGCAATCAGCCCCAGCATTTT.

The chain combines TRBV12-3 or TRBV12-4 with TRBJ1-5, with D possibly being TRBD1 (6 bases). CDR3 length equals 12 residues. V was cut by 8 bases and J by 7 bases, with 12 bases left in between. CDR3 sequence: CASRKGGQPQHF. The CDR3, as DNA: TGTGCCAGCCGCAAAGGGGGGCAGCCCCAGCATTTT.

This chain links TRBV6-2 or TRBV6-3 with TRBJ1-5; perhaps TRBD1 as D (5 bases). The germline gives CDR1 MNHEY, CDR2 SVGEGT. The CDR3 extends over 14 amino acids. The germline V and J ends were trimmed by 0 bases and 9 bases, with 12 bases remaining between them. This chain's CDR3 is CASSYSGGWRPQHF. CDR3 nucleotides: TGTGCCAGCAGTTACTCTGGGGGGTGGAGGCCCCAGCATTTT.

The gene calls are TRBV4-3 and TRBJ2-5; D is unresolved. The germline V gene has CDR1 LGHNA and CDR2 YSLEER. V lost 1 base and J 0 bases, leaving 9 bases between the germline ends. There are 15 residues in the CDR3. The CDR3 is CASSQVIRDQETQYF. The DNA of the CDR3 is TGCGCCAGCAGCCAAGTCATCCGGGACCAAGAGACCCAGTACTTC.

CDR3 region: CASRSGALNQPQHF. CDR3 in DNA: TGTGCCAGCCGCTCCGGGGCACTCAATCAGCCCCAGCATTTT. This rearrangement joins TRBV6-6 to TRBJ1-5; the D gene is possibly TRBD1 (5 bases). The CDR3 covers 14 residues. Germline loops: CDR1 MNHNY, CDR2 SVGAGI (reference sequence). V shed 8 bases and J shed 3 bases, with 14 bases lying between them.

The rearrangement links TRBV4-3 to TRBJ1-6; D unresolved. There are 15 residues in the CDR3. Looked up from germline, CDR1 is LGHNA and CDR2 is YSLEER. Trimming removed 0 bases from V and 5 bases from J, with 8 bases in between. This CDR3 reads CASSQERFNNSPLHF. The CDR3 coding sequence is TGCGCCAGCAGCCAAGAACGGTTTAATAATTCACCCCTCCACTTT.

There are a few counts of this clonotype. This rearrangement joins TRBV3-2 to TRBJ2-7. TRBV3-2 is recorded as a pseudogene. The CDR3 totals 13 residues. CDR3 DNA sequence: TGTGCCAGCAGCCAAGATGAGGAGAACGAGCAGTACGTC. Translated: CASSQDEENEQYV.

The chain couples TRBV4-2 to TRBJ2-7; 9 bases match TRBD1. Germline V lookup: CDR1 LGHNA, CDR2 YNFKEQ. V lost 3 bases and J lost 4; bases outside the gene matches: 7. The CDR3 has 15 residues. CDR3 nucleotides: TGTGCCAGCAGCCACCCAACCGGGACAGGGTACGAGCAGTACTTC. This codes for CASSHPTGTGYEQYF.

This clonotype occurred a few times. The chain joins TRBV12-3 or TRBV12-4 to TRBJ2-1, with 12 nucleotides matching TRBD1. This CDR3 is built from 18 residues. Trimming at V came to 8 bases and at J to 10 bases, leaving 21 bases not matched to a gene. The CDR3 spells CASPILRPRDRGRHEQFF. The CDR3 DNA sequence: TGTGCCAGCCCAATCTTGCGACCCCGGGACAGGGGGCGTCACGAGCAGTTCTTC.

This clonotype was detected only a few times. CDR3 amino acids: CASSSGLEEDTQYF. Written as DNA, the CDR3 is TGTGCCAGCAGCTCCGGACTAGAAGAAGATACGCAGTATTTT. The V and J genes are TRBV5-6 and TRBJ2-3; 7 nucleotides line up with TRBD2. This CDR3 has 14 residues. Germline values: CDR1 SGHDT, CDR2 YYEEEE. Unmatched junction bases numbered 6, after V lost 3 bases and J lost 5 bases.

V and J are TRBV19 and TRBJ2-5, with 11 nucleotides matching TRBD2. V lost 6 bases, J lost 2 bases, and 5 bases stayed unmatched. This CDR3 contains 15 residues. From germline, CDR1 is LNHDA and CDR2 SQIVND (reference sequence). Written as DNA, the CDR3 is TGTGCCAGTAGGCCGGGACTAGCGGAGCAAGAGACCCAGTACTTC. Translating gives CASRPGLAEQETQYF.

The chain couples TRBV27 to TRBJ2-7; no clear D gene. The V gene lost 5 bases and the J gene lost 4 bases, with 12 bases spanning the gap. The CDR3 is made up of 13 amino acids. Germline CDR1 and CDR2: MNHEY and SMNVEV (reference sequence). The CDR3 nucleotides are TGTGCCAGCAGTGCTGGGAAAGAATACGAGCAGTACTTC. Translating gives CASSAGKEYEQYF.

This clonotype was counted a few times. The J gene is TRBJ1-1, the V gene TRBV10-3; TRBD1 might be the D (6 bases). CDR1 ENHRY and CDR2 SYGVKD come from the germline V gene. The CDR3 totals 12 residues. V lost 9 bases to trimming and J lost 3 bases, with 11 bases between them. CDR3 nucleotides: TGTGCCATTAGAGGGGGAGACACTGAAGCTTTCTTT. Amino acid sequence: CAIRGGDTEAFF.

This clonotype has a handful of counts. This chain connects TRBV19 to TRBJ1-5, with D possibly being TRBD1 (6 bases). The CDR3 consists of 17 residues. The ends were cut back, 3 bases at V and 4 bases at J, with 19 bases in the middle. Looked up from germline, CDR1 is LNHDA and CDR2 is SQIVND (reference sequence). CDR3 DNA: TGTGCCAGTAGTATGGGACATGGACGGAATGGGAATCAGCCCCAGCATTTT. Protein: CASSMGHGRNGNQPQHF.

This clonotype was seen only a few times. The J gene is TRBJ2-1, the V gene TRBV2; TRBD2 agrees at 8 bases. J lost 8 bases, V lost 6 bases, and 9 bases had no gene match. This CDR3 has 14 amino acids. CDR1 and CDR2 (germline): SNHLY, FYNNEI. This chain's CDR3 is CASSATSGEHEQFF. The CDR3 DNA reads as TGTGCCAGCAGCGCAACTAGCGGAGAACATGAGCAGTTCTTC.

This chain connects TRBV11-2 to TRBJ2-7; 7 positions agree with TRBD1. The CDR3 has 15 amino acids. CDR1 and CDR2 from the germline V gene are SGHAT and FQNNGV. With V trimmed by 1 base and J by 3 bases, 6 bases remained unmatched. CDR3 sequence (DNA): TGTGCCAGCAGCTTAGGACAGGGTATTTACTACGAGCAGTACTTC. It codes for CASSLGQGIYYEQYF.

V and J are TRBV4-2 and TRBJ2-2, with D possibly called TRBD1 or TRBD2 (5 bases each). The CDR3 contains 16 residues. V lost 6 bases and J lost 1, with 15 bases in between. Germline lookup yields CDR1 LGHNA and CDR2 YNFKEQ. The CDR3, as DNA: TGTGCCAGCAGACCATTCGGGACCGAGAACACCGGGGAGCTGTTTTTT. This codes for CASRPFGTENTGELFF.

This clonotype was observed a handful of times. This rearrangement joins TRBV20-1 to TRBJ1-5; tentative D call: TRBD1 (5 bases). The germline gives CDR1 DFQATT, CDR2 SNEGSKA (reference sequence). Deletions cut 0 bases from V and 0 bases from J, with 15 bases between. The CDR3 runs to 17 residues. The CDR3 loop is CSARDLRGSHSNQPQHF. The CDR3 DNA follows: TGCAGTGCTAGAGATCTCCGGGGGTCCCATAGCAATCAGCCCCAGCATTTT.

The rearrangement joins TRBV3-1 to TRBJ2-1, with 7 bases that match TRBD2. With 3 bases clipped from V and 5 bases from J, the junction kept 1 base outside the gene matches. This CDR3 has 13 amino acids. Germline lookup yields CDR1 LGHDT and CDR2 YNNKEL (reference sequence). CDR3 DNA: TGTGCCAGCAGCCATGCGGGGGACAATGAGCAGTTCTTC. As protein: CASSHAGDNEQFF.

The gene calls are TRBV7-9 and TRBJ1-2, with D possibly being TRBD1 (5 bases). CDR1 is SEHNR and CDR2 is FQNEAQ in the germline V gene (reference sequence). The ends were cut back, 5 bases at V and 2 bases at J, with 15 bases in the middle. This CDR3 comprises 15 residues. CDR3 sequence: CASSTPGRRNYGYTF. For the CDR3, the DNA is TGTGCCAGCAGCACCCCGGGACGGAGGAACTATGGCTACACCTTC.